The present T cell receptor (beta chain) was sequenced within a study of T cell responses to AZD1222 COVID-19 vaccine. Repertoires were generated with immunoSEQ multiplex PCR, while TCRdb's copy carries only in-frame clones and drops some. This sample has some 250,000 clones, with 94% found just once. Per the germline V gene, CDR1 is SNHLY and CDR2 is FYNNEI. V lost 8 bases, J lost 2 bases, and 9 bases stayed unmatched. The CDR3 covers 14 residues. The input for sequencing was peripheral blood, taken 28 days after the second AZD1222 dose. This clonotype was sampled from an adult who received the AZD1222 COVID-19 vaccine. The chain has TRBV2 and TRBJ2-7; TRBD1 aligns across 7 bases. CDR3 amino acids: CASSEDRWAYEQYF. The CDR3 nucleotides read TGTGCCAGCTCGGAGGACAGGTGGGCCTACGAGCAGTACTTC.